This record covers a single T cell receptor beta chain. Its target is not known. The CDR3 totals 15 residues. The ends lost 0 bases at V and 0 bases at J; junction bases unmatched: 3. The germline V gene encodes CDR1 DFQATT and CDR2 SNEGSKA (reference sequence). PCR was performed a second time for roughly 7 to 12 cycles using a sample-barcoded 5' primer and a J-beta primer mix. TCRdb redid the calling of the 5' RACE reads with MiXCR, one entry per CDR3 protein. The data hold around 1,700,000 distinct CDR3 sequences, with 28% observed a single time. These data are taken from a study of blood T cells in healthy people across ages. Study-wide results and caveats: No conclusive comparison of naive versus antigen-experienced cells was possible with unsorted PBMCs. Observed TCR beta diversity per million T cells went down as age went up. This fall followed a roughly linear course with age.

The sequence was obtained from a woman in her 30s in good health. The material sequenced was blood. The rearrangement joins TRBV20-1 to TRBJ2-3; TRBD2 matches at 7 bases. CDR3 in amino acids: CSARDSGSSTDTQYF. The CDR3 DNA reads as TGCAGTGCTAGAGATAGCGGGTCTAGCACAGATACGCAGTATTTT.